A selection of T cell receptor beta chains follows, all from one sample in a study of shared clonotypes between healthy human individuals. Repertoires were generated with immunoSEQ multiplex PCR, while TCRdb's copy carries only in-frame clones and drops some. The data contain roughly 2,500,000 clones, roughly 93% of them singletons. The sequencing input was naive CD4+ T cells from PBMCs. The receptors shown here come from a man between 18 and 29 years old in good health. Some clones in this sample may be carry-over from other donors' samples. CDR3s include the opening cysteine and the closing phenylalanine or tryptophan. Each record gives: CDR3 DNA, CDR3 protein, clone size, D gene, J gene, V gene. D genes are given only for firm matches. The listing skips clone size in some rows; elsewhere it reads once, few, many or a size class.

cdr3_nt: TGTGCCAGCAGCTTAGGACACATCTCCTACGAGCAGTACTTC
cdr3_aa: CASSLGHISYEQYF
clone_size: -
d_call: -
j_call: TRBJ2-7
v_call: TRBV5-6

cdr3_nt: TGTGCCAGCAGTCGGACAGGGGTAGGCGAAAAACTGTTTTTT
cdr3_aa: CASSRTGVGEKLFF
clone_size: few
d_call: TRBD1
j_call: TRBJ1-4
v_call: TRBV27

cdr3_nt: TGTGCCAGCTCCCAGGGGGAAGATACGCAGTATTTT
cdr3_aa: CASSQGEDTQYF
clone_size: -
d_call: TRBD1
j_call: TRBJ2-3
v_call: TRBV18

cdr3_nt: TGTGCCAGCAGCCTAGGGACAGGGGGCGCTTGGCAGTACTTC
cdr3_aa: CASSLGTGGAWQYF
clone_size: -
d_call: TRBD1
j_call: TRBJ2-5
v_call: TRBV7-2

cdr3_nt: TGCGCCAGCAGCCACCCGGGACAGAACACTGAAGCTTTCTTT
cdr3_aa: CASSHPGQNTEAFF
clone_size: -
d_call: -
j_call: TRBJ1-1
v_call: TRBV4-3

cdr3_nt: TGTGCCAGCAGCTTAGGGCCCGGGGAGCTGTTTTTT
cdr3_aa: CASSLGPGELFF
clone_size: -
d_call: -
j_call: TRBJ2-2
v_call: TRBV11-2

cdr3_nt: TGTGCCAGCAGTTTATCCGCCAGGGGCTCCTACGAGCAGTACTTC
cdr3_aa: CASSLSARGSYEQYF
clone_size: -
d_call: -
j_call: TRBJ2-7
v_call: TRBV28

cdr3_nt: TGTGCCAGCAGTTTGGACAGAGGAAACACCATATATTTT
cdr3_aa: CASSLDRGNTIYF
clone_size: -
d_call: -
j_call: TRBJ1-3
v_call: TRBV28

cdr3_nt: TGTGCCTGGAGTGTGGGGGGCTTGACTGAAGCTTTCTTT
cdr3_aa: CAWSVGGLTEAFF
clone_size: few
d_call: -
j_call: TRBJ1-1
v_call: TRBV30

cdr3_nt: TGTGCCAGCAGTGAATCACGCAAGTACTTC
cdr3_aa: CASSESRKYF
clone_size: -
d_call: -
j_call: TRBJ2-7
v_call: TRBV2

cdr3_nt: TGTGCCAGCAGCCCACAGGGGGCAGGCAACTATGGCTACACCTTC
cdr3_aa: CASSPQGAGNYGYTF
clone_size: -
d_call: TRBD1
j_call: TRBJ1-2
v_call: TRBV5-4

cdr3_nt: TGTGCCAGCAGCTGGAGTGCAGGACCCCAAGAGACCCAGTACTTC
cdr3_aa: CASSWSAGPQETQYF
clone_size: -
d_call: -
j_call: TRBJ2-5
v_call: TRBV11-3

cdr3_nt: TGCGCCAGCAGCTTCCAGGGCGCTCGGTCACCCCTCCACTTT
cdr3_aa: CASSFQGARSPLHF
clone_size: -
d_call: -
j_call: TRBJ1-6
v_call: TRBV5-1

cdr3_nt: TGTGCCAGCAGCGTGAGGGGCACGGGCGGGGGTGAAGCTTTCTTT
cdr3_aa: CASSVRGTGGGEAFF
clone_size: -
d_call: -
j_call: TRBJ1-1
v_call: TRBV9

cdr3_nt: TGCGCCAGCAGCCAAGATCGCGGGGCCGGGAGCTACACCTTC
cdr3_aa: CASSQDRGAGSYTF
clone_size: -
d_call: -
j_call: TRBJ1-2
v_call: TRBV4-1

cdr3_nt: TGTGCCAGCAGTTCGTCCCGGGACAGGGGATACAATGAGCAGTTCTTC
cdr3_aa: CASSSSRDRGYNEQFF
clone_size: -
d_call: TRBD1
j_call: TRBJ2-1
v_call: TRBV7-2

cdr3_nt: TGCGCCAGCAGCCCCCGCCGTGGGACAGACTATTTCTCCTACGAGCAGTACTTC
cdr3_aa: CASSPRRGTDYFSYEQYF
clone_size: -
d_call: TRBD1
j_call: TRBJ2-7
v_call: TRBV5-1

cdr3_nt: TGTGCCAGCAGACGAACAGGGGTCACAGATACGCAGTATTTT
cdr3_aa: CASRRTGVTDTQYF
clone_size: -
d_call: TRBD1
j_call: TRBJ2-3
v_call: TRBV5-4

cdr3_nt: TGTGCCAGCAGCTGTATTGGGACAGGGTCTAGTAACTATGGCTACACCTTC
cdr3_aa: CASSCIGTGSSNYGYTF
clone_size: -
d_call: -
j_call: TRBJ1-2
v_call: TRBV21-1

cdr3_nt: TGTGCCTGGAGTGTAGGGGGGTCGGGCAATCAGCCCCAGCATTTT
cdr3_aa: CAWSVGGSGNQPQHF
clone_size: once
d_call: -
j_call: TRBJ1-5
v_call: TRBV30

cdr3_nt: TGCGCCAGCAGCTTGGGAGCTGGTCAGGGGCTCGACCGGGAGCAGTTCTTC
cdr3_aa: CASSLGAGQGLDREQFF
clone_size: -
d_call: -
j_call: TRBJ2-1
v_call: TRBV5-1

cdr3_nt: TGTGCCTGGAGTGTTCCTAGCGGGAGTCGGACCGGGGAGCTGTTTTTT
cdr3_aa: CAWSVPSGSRTGELFF
clone_size: few
d_call: TRBD2
j_call: TRBJ2-2
v_call: TRBV30

cdr3_nt: TGTGCCAGCAGCAAAGCCGGCGGACTAGCGGCCTACGAGCAGTACTTC
cdr3_aa: CASSKAGGLAAYEQYF
clone_size: -
d_call: -
j_call: TRBJ2-7
v_call: TRBV21-1

cdr3_nt: TGTGCCAGCAGCTACGGAAGGAGTGAAGCTTTCTTT
cdr3_aa: CASSYGRSEAFF
clone_size: -
d_call: -
j_call: TRBJ1-1
v_call: TRBV27

cdr3_nt: TGTGCCAGCAGCCGACTAGCGGGGGGAGATACGCAGTATTTT
cdr3_aa: CASSRLAGGDTQYF
clone_size: -
d_call: TRBD2
j_call: TRBJ2-3
v_call: TRBV7-7

cdr3_nt: TGTGCCAGCTCACCTACCGGTTGGTCTCCAGGGGGCAGTAGGGGGGCCAACGTCCTGACTTTC
cdr3_aa: CASSPTGWSPGGSRGANVLTF
clone_size: once
d_call: TRBD1
j_call: TRBJ2-6
v_call: TRBV18

cdr3_nt: TGTGCCAGCAGCTACGGACAGGGAACTAATGAAAAACTGTTTTTT
cdr3_aa: CASSYGQGTNEKLFF
clone_size: -
d_call: TRBD1
j_call: TRBJ1-4
v_call: TRBV5-4

cdr3_nt: TGTGCCAGCAGCTTAGAAAGATGGGTCCAAGAGACCCAGTACTTC
cdr3_aa: CASSLERWVQETQYF
clone_size: once
d_call: -
j_call: TRBJ2-5
v_call: TRBV7-8

cdr3_nt: TGTGCCAGCTCCAAGGAGGGGGAGCTGTTTTTT
cdr3_aa: CASSKEGELFF
clone_size: -
d_call: -
j_call: TRBJ2-2
v_call: TRBV18

cdr3_nt: TGCGCCAGCAGCTTGACCAGCACAGATACGCAGTATTTT
cdr3_aa: CASSLTSTDTQYF
clone_size: -
d_call: -
j_call: TRBJ2-3
v_call: TRBV5-1

cdr3_nt: TGTGCCAGCAGCTGGGGACTAGCGGGAAGTTCGGTGCAGTTCTTC
cdr3_aa: CASSWGLAGSSVQFF
clone_size: once
d_call: TRBD2
j_call: TRBJ2-1
v_call: TRBV7-2

cdr3_nt: TGTGCCAGCAGTTCAGGAGGAGCCCTCAATGAGCAGTTCTTC
cdr3_aa: CASSSGGALNEQFF
clone_size: -
d_call: -
j_call: TRBJ2-1
v_call: TRBV28

cdr3_nt: TGTGCCAGCAGAGACCTACACAGCCGGGGAGCAAAACTGTTTTTT
cdr3_aa: CASRDLHSRGAKLFF
clone_size: -
d_call: -
j_call: TRBJ1-4
v_call: TRBV6-1

cdr3_nt: TGTGCCAGCAGCCCAGGGAGTCCCTCCTACAATGAGCAGTTCTTC
cdr3_aa: CASSPGSPSYNEQFF
clone_size: -
d_call: -
j_call: TRBJ2-1
v_call: TRBV9

cdr3_nt: TGCGCCAGCAGCTTTAGGGGGACTAGCGAGTCCCCCTACAATGAGCAGTTCTTC
cdr3_aa: CASSFRGTSESPYNEQFF
clone_size: -
d_call: TRBD2
j_call: TRBJ2-1
v_call: TRBV5-1

cdr3_nt: TGCGCCAGCAGCCCGGACAGGGGGCTTACAGCCGGGGAGCTGTTTTTT
cdr3_aa: CASSPDRGLTAGELFF
clone_size: -
d_call: TRBD1
j_call: TRBJ2-2
v_call: TRBV5-1

cdr3_nt: TGTGCCAGCAATTGGGGCAGGGAGGAGACTAACTATGGCTACACCTTC
cdr3_aa: CASNWGREETNYGYTF
clone_size: -
d_call: -
j_call: TRBJ1-2
v_call: TRBV27

cdr3_nt: TGTGCCAGCAGCCCGGAGGGAGGCAATCAGCCCCAGCATTTT
cdr3_aa: CASSPEGGNQPQHF
clone_size: -
d_call: -
j_call: TRBJ1-5
v_call: TRBV7-8

cdr3_nt: TGTGCCGGCGGCGTGGCAGATACGCAGTATTTT
cdr3_aa: CAGGVADTQYF
clone_size: -
d_call: -
j_call: TRBJ2-3
v_call: TRBV28

cdr3_nt: TGTGCCAGCAGCCCCCTAGGACAGCGAAACTCCTACGAGCAGTACTTC
cdr3_aa: CASSPLGQRNSYEQYF
clone_size: -
d_call: -
j_call: TRBJ2-7
v_call: TRBV13

cdr3_nt: TGTGCCAGCAGCTTCGGACTAGCAACGCTCTACGAGCAGTACTTC
cdr3_aa: CASSFGLATLYEQYF
clone_size: -
d_call: TRBD2
j_call: TRBJ2-7
v_call: TRBV5-5

cdr3_nt: TGTGCCAGTAGTCCTAGCATCAACTACGAGCAGTACTTC
cdr3_aa: CASSPSINYEQYF
clone_size: -
d_call: -
j_call: TRBJ2-7
v_call: TRBV19

cdr3_nt: TGTGCCTCCGGTGTAGGGACAGGGGTCTACGAGCAGTACTTC
cdr3_aa: CASGVGTGVYEQYF
clone_size: -
d_call: TRBD1
j_call: TRBJ2-7
v_call: TRBV6-6

cdr3_nt: TGCGCCAGCAGACCCATTCCGACAGCGAACAATGAGCAGTTCTTC
cdr3_aa: CASRPIPTANNEQFF
clone_size: -
d_call: -
j_call: TRBJ2-1
v_call: TRBV5-1

cdr3_nt: TGCGCCAGCAGCTTCCTGTACCGGGGGGATGAAAAACTGTTTTTT
cdr3_aa: CASSFLYRGDEKLFF
clone_size: -
d_call: -
j_call: TRBJ1-4
v_call: TRBV5-1

cdr3_nt: TGTGCCAGCAGTAAAGACAGGGGATCGCGCTACGAGCAGTACTTC
cdr3_aa: CASSKDRGSRYEQYF
clone_size: -
d_call: TRBD1
j_call: TRBJ2-7
v_call: TRBV2